This T cell receptor (beta chain) was documented in a study of identifying expanded T cells in peripheral blood. Study findings and constraints: About 1.2 clones differed between technical replicates, versus approximately 16 and 19 over time. Variance in clone template counts between roughly 2-week samples significantly increased with total template count across all healthy donors.

Generated by immunoSEQ multiplex PCR, the TCRdb table keeps only in-frame clones and is missing some. The sample lists about 100,000 clones; roughly 90% were seen once. Of note for this clone: Its cognate antigen is unknown.

Trimming left V 2 bases short and J 0 bases short, with 8 bases between. The germline V gene has CDR1 MNHEY and CDR2 SMNVEV (reference sequence). The CDR3 consists of 14 residues. No infections or other immune events were documented during collection. The J gene is TRBJ2-7, the V gene TRBV27, with unresolved D. The TCR was taken from a person aged 18-70 years in good health. The material sequenced was blood. The CDR3 DNA reads TGTGCCAGCAGTTTAAGGATGGGCTCCTACGAGCAGTACTTC. This codes for CASSLRMGSYEQYF.